This TCR beta chain was recovered during a study of regulatory T cells. CDR1 is LNHDA, CDR2 SQIVND, per germline (reference sequence). The CDR3 contains 16 residues. J was trimmed by 8 bases and V by 4 bases; bases with no gene match: 13. Every patient with CD3G deficiency had evidence of autoimmunity. Patients, 2 to 39 years old, had expanded memory T-cell proportions. This clone was seen only once. Its antigen remains unidentified. Study results and caveats: Skewed V and J usage and few unique V-J pairs marked patient repertoires, most in Tregs.

Primers: 52 TRBV forward and 13 TRBJ reverse. Sequenced by immunoSEQ multiplex PCR; TCRdb stores in-frame clones only, minus some. The sample has over 20,000 clones; roughly 93% are singletons. The receptor was isolated from a child under 10 years old with CD3G deficiency. Sequencing was performed on CD8+ T cells sorted from blood. J is TRBJ2-1 and V is TRBV19; TRBD2 agrees at 8 bases. CDR3 sequence (DNA): TGTGCCAGTAGTAGATTCGGCGCTAGCGGGCAGGATGAGCAGTTCTTC. Translated, it gives CASSRFGASGQDEQFF.